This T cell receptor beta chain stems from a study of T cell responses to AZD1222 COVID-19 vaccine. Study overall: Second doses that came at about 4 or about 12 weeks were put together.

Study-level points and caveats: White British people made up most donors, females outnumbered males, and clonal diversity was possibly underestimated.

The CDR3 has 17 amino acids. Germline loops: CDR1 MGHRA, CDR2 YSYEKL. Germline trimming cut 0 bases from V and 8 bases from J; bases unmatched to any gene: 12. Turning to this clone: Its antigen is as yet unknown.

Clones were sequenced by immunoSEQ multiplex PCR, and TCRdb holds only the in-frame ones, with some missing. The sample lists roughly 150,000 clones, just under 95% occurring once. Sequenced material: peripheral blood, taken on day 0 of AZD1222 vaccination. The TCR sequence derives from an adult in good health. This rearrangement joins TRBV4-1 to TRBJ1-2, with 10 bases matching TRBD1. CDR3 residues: CASSQEGQGFRRRGYTF. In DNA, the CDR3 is TGCGCCAGCAGCCAAGAGGGACAGGGGTTTCGGCGCAGAGGCTACACCTTC.